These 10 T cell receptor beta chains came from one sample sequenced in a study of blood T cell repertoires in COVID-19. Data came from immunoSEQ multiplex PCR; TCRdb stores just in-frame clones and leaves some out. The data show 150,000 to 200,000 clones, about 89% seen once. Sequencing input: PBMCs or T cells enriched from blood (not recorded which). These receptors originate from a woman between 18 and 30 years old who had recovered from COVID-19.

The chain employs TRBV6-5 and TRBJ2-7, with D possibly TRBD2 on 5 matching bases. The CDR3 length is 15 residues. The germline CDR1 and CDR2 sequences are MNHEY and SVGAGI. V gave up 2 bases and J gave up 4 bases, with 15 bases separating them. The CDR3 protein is CASSYGLREIYEQYF. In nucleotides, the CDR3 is TGTGCCAGCAGTTACGGCCTGAGGGAAATATACGAGCAGTACTTC.

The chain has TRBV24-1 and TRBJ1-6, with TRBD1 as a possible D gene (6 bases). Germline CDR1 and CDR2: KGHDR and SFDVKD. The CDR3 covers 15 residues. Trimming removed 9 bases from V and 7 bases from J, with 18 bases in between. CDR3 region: CATGDGGAPNSPLHF. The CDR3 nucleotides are TGTGCCACCGGGGACGGGGGGGCCCCAAATTCACCCCTCCACTTT.

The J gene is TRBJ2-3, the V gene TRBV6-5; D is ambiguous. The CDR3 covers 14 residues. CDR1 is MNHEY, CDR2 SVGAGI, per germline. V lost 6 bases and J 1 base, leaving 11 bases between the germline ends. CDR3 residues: CASRYVVGTDTQYF. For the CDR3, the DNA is TGTGCCAGCAGATATGTAGTGGGCACAGATACGCAGTATTTT.

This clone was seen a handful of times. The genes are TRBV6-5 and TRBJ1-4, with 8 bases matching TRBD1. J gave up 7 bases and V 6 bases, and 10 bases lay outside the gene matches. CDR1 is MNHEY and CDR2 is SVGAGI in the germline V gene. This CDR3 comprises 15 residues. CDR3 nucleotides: TGTGCCAGCAGGGGGGACAGGTTAGGAAGTGAAAAACTGTTTTTT. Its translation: CASRGDRLGSEKLFF.

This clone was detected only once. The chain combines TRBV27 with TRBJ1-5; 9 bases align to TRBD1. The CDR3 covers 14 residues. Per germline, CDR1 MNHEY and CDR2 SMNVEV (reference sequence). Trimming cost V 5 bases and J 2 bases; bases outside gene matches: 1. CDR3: CASSTGGGNQPQHF. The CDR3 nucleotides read TGTGCCAGCAGTACAGGGGGCGGCAATCAGCCCCAGCATTTT.

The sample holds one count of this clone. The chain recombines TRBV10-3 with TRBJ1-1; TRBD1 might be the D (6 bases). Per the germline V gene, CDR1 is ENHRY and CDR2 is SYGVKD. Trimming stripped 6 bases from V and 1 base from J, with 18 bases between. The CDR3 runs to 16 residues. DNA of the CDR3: TGTGCCATCAGGAGGAGGAACAGGGATCGGAACACTGAAGCTTTCTTT. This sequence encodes CAIRRRNRDRNTEAFF.

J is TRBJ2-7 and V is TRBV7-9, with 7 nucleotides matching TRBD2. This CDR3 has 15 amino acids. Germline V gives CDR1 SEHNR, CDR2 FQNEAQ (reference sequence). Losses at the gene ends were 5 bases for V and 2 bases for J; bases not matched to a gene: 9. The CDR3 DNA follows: TGTGCCAGCAGCGGGGGGGAATTTAGTACCTACGAGCAGTACTTC. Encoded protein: CASSGGEFSTYEQYF.

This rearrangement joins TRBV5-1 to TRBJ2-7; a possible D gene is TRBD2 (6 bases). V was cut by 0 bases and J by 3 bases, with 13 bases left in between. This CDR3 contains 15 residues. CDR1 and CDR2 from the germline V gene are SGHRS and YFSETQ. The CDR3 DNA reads TGCGCCAGCAGCTTGGAAGGCCCGGGAGACTACGAGCAGTACTTC. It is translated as CASSLEGPGDYEQYF. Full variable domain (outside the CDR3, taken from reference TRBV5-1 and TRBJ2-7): KAGVTQTPRYLIKTRGQQVTLSCSPISGHRSVSWYQQTPGQGLQFLFEYFSETQRNKGNFPGRFSGRQFSNSRSEMNVSTLELGDSALYLCASSLEGPGDYEQYFGPGTRLTVT.

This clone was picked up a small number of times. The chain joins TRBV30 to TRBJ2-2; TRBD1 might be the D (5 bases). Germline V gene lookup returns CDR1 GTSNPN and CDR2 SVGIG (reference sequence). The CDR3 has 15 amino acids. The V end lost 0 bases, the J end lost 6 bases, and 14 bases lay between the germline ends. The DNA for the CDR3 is TGTGCCTGGAGTGTAGTCAGGGCGTTTGCCGGGGAGCTGTTTTTT. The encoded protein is CAWSVVRAFAGELFF.

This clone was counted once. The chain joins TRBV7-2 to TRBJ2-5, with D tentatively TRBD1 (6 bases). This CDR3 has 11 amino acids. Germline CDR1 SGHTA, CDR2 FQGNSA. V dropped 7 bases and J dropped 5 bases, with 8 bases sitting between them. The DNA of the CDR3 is TGTGCCAGCACCCAGGGGGAGACCCAGTACTTC. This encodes CASTQGETQYF.